These T cell receptor beta chains were read from a single sample in a study of T cell responses to AZD1222 COVID-19 vaccine. Sequencing used immunoSEQ multiplex PCR; TCRdb keeps in-frame clones, though not all of them. The profile shows 110,000 or so clones, 88% of them singletons. Source: peripheral blood, taken 28 days after the second AZD1222 dose. These receptors all stem from an adult who received the AZD1222 COVID-19 vaccine. Both conserved end residues are part of each CDR3. The D gene is left open where the match is weak. Not every row has a clone size; where given, it reads once, few, many or a size class.

size: -; V: TRBV4-3; J: TRBJ2-6; D: -; DNA: TGCGCCAGCAGCCAAGATTCGGGAGCCGCTGGGGCCAACGTCCTGACTTTC; CDR3: CASSQDSGAAGANVLTF
size: -; V: TRBV6-2/TRBV6-3; J: TRBJ2-1; D: -; DNA: TGTGCCAGCAGTTACGCCGGCTATGAGCAGTTCTTC; CDR3: CASSYAGYEQFF
size: -; V: TRBV3-1/TRBV3-2; J: TRBJ2-5; D: -; DNA: TGTGCCAGTAATCACGAGACCCTAGGGGAAGAGACCCAGTACTTC; CDR3: CASNHETLGEETQYF
size: once; V: TRBV28; J: TRBJ2-1; D: TRBD1; DNA: TGTGCCAGCAGTATGGGACAGGCCATATTTTACAATGAGCAGTTCTTC; CDR3: CASSMGQAIFYNEQFF
size: -; V: TRBV11-2; J: TRBJ2-1; D: TRBD2; DNA: TGTGCCAGCCTAGCGGGACTTTCAGCACATGAGCAGTTCTTC; CDR3: CASLAGLSAHEQFF
size: -; V: TRBV4-2; J: TRBJ2-2; D: TRBD2; DNA: TGTGCCAGCAGCCAAGATTTAGCGGGAGTTTCCGGGGAGCTGTTTTTT; CDR3: CASSQDLAGVSGELFF
size: -; V: TRBV30; J: TRBJ2-1; D: TRBD2; DNA: TGTGCCTGGGGGGGACTAGCGGTTCGGCAGTTCTTC; CDR3: CAWGGLAVRQFF
size: -; V: TRBV9; J: TRBJ1-1; D: TRBD1; DNA: TGTGCCAGCAGCGAACAGGGGAGCACTGAAGCTTTCTTT; CDR3: CASSEQGSTEAFF
size: -; V: TRBV7-2; J: TRBJ1-3; D: -; DNA: TGTGCCAGCAGCTTAAGTTCCGGGACTGGAAACACCATATATTTT; CDR3: CASSLSSGTGNTIYF
size: -; V: TRBV11-3; J: TRBJ2-5; D: TRBD2; DNA: TGTGCCAGCAGCCCTAGCGGCCCAGGGGAGACCCAGTACTTC; CDR3: CASSPSGPGETQYF
size: -; V: TRBV5-6; J: TRBJ2-2; D: -; DNA: TGTGCCAGCAGGTCTTTCCTGGTGGGCACCGGGGAGCTGTTTTTT; CDR3: CASRSFLVGTGELFF
size: -; V: TRBV6-5; J: TRBJ2-5; D: -; DNA: TGTGCCAGCAGTTTTGGGGTGGAGACCCAGTACTTC; CDR3: CASSFGVETQYF
size: -; V: TRBV7-8; J: TRBJ2-2; D: -; DNA: TGTGCCAGCCCCGCCCTTAGCGGTGCGAACACCGGGGAGCTGTTTTTT; CDR3: CASPALSGANTGELFF
size: -; V: TRBV6-5; J: TRBJ2-5; D: -; DNA: TGTGCCAGCAGTTACTCGATGTCAGGGTACCAAGAGACCCAGTACTTC; CDR3: CASSYSMSGYQETQYF
size: -; V: TRBV6-5; J: TRBJ1-1; D: -; DNA: TGTGCCAGCAGTTACCAGTATAGCATGAACACTGAAGCTTTCTTT; CDR3: CASSYQYSMNTEAFF
size: once; V: TRBV5-1; J: TRBJ2-3; D: -; DNA: TGCGCCAGCAGCTGGACTACTAGCACAGATACGCAGTATTTT; CDR3: CASSWTTSTDTQYF
size: -; V: TRBV30; J: TRBJ1-2; D: -; DNA: TGTGCCTGGAGTGGGGGGTGGGGCAGTAACTATGGCTACACCTTC; CDR3: CAWSGGWGSNYGYTF
size: -; V: TRBV7-3; J: TRBJ1-1; D: -; DNA: TGTGCCAGCAGCACGACAGCCAACACTGAAGCTTTCTTT; CDR3: CASSTTANTEAFF
size: -; V: TRBV10-3; J: TRBJ2-1; D: TRBD2; DNA: TGTGCCATCAGTGGCGGGGGGTCCAATGAGCAGTTCTTC; CDR3: CAISGGGSNEQFF
size: -; V: TRBV12-3/TRBV12-4; J: TRBJ1-5; D: -; DNA: TGTGCCAGCAGCACCAACAGGGATCAGCCCCAGCATTTT; CDR3: CASSTNRDQPQHF
size: -; V: TRBV5-1; J: TRBJ2-7; D: -; DNA: TGCGCCAGCAGCCTAGGGGGGTTCTCCTACGAGCAGTACTTC; CDR3: CASSLGGFSYEQYF
size: -; V: TRBV27; J: TRBJ1-6; D: -; DNA: TGTGCCAGCAGCCAAAAAGGGTCCTATAATTCACCCCTCCACTTT; CDR3: CASSQKGSYNSPLHF
size: -; V: TRBV29-1; J: TRBJ2-7; D: -; DNA: TGCAGCCTCCAGGATAACTCCTACGAGCAGTACTTC; CDR3: CSLQDNSYEQYF
size: -; V: TRBV30; J: TRBJ2-7; D: -; DNA: TGTGCCTGGAGGCCGGGAGCCTACGAGCAGTACTTC; CDR3: CAWRPGAYEQYF
size: once; V: TRBV5-6; J: TRBJ2-1; D: -; DNA: TGTGCCAGCAGCCAAACAGTAGAGCAGTTCTTC; CDR3: CASSQTVEQFF
size: -; V: TRBV15; J: TRBJ1-5; D: -; DNA: TGTGCCACCAGCCATAGTAGCAATCAGCCCCAGCATTTT; CDR3: CATSHSSNQPQHF
size: -; V: TRBV27; J: TRBJ2-5; D: -; DNA: TGTGCCAGCAGTCCCCCCAGGGAGACCCAGTACTTC; CDR3: CASSPPRETQYF
size: -; V: TRBV21-1; J: TRBJ1-2; D: -; DNA: TGTGCCAGGACCGGGACAGGGGGCGCAAACTATGGCTACACCTTC; CDR3: CARTGTGGANYGYTF
size: once; V: TRBV4-1; J: TRBJ2-3; D: -; DNA: TGCGCCAGCAGCCGGGTTGGGGGAGTGGATACGCAGTATTTT; CDR3: CASSRVGGVDTQYF
size: -; V: TRBV5-4; J: TRBJ1-4; D: TRBD1; DNA: TGTGCCAGCAGCCCTTGGCCGGGACAGGTACTGGAAAAACTGTTTTTT; CDR3: CASSPWPGQVLEKLFF
size: once; V: TRBV27; J: TRBJ1-2; D: -; DNA: TGTGCCAGCGTGCCGAACAGCCCCTCTAACTATGGCTACACCTTC; CDR3: CASVPNSPSNYGYTF
size: -; V: TRBV27; J: TRBJ2-3; D: TRBD1; DNA: TGTGCCAGCAGCGACAGGGTAGGGGATACGCAGTATTTT; CDR3: CASSDRVGDTQYF
size: once; V: TRBV19; J: TRBJ1-1; D: -; DNA: TGTGCCAGTAGTTACTTAGGGCGGAGCACTGAAGCTTTCTTT; CDR3: CASSYLGRSTEAFF
size: -; V: TRBV6-5; J: TRBJ2-7; D: TRBD2; DNA: TGTGCCAGCACCACTAGCGGGAGGGCACCCTACGAGCAGTACTTC; CDR3: CASTTSGRAPYEQYF
size: once; V: TRBV7-2; J: TRBJ2-7; D: -; DNA: TGTGCCAGCAGCTCCCCAGGGGCTCTCCCCTACGAGCAGTACTTC; CDR3: CASSSPGALPYEQYF
size: -; V: TRBV9; J: TRBJ2-6; D: -; DNA: TGTGCCAGCAGCGTCACCCCCACAGGGCAAGGGGCCAACGTCCTGACTTTC; CDR3: CASSVTPTGQGANVLTF
size: -; V: TRBV5-1; J: TRBJ2-4; D: -; DNA: TGCGCCAGCAGCCCGGGTGACGAAGCCAAAAACATTCAGTACTTC; CDR3: CASSPGDEAKNIQYF
size: -; V: TRBV5-1; J: TRBJ2-7; D: -; DNA: TGCGCCAGCAGCTTGGCCGACAGGTCAGTACCCGAGCAGTACTTC; CDR3: CASSLADRSVPEQYF
size: few; V: TRBV28; J: TRBJ2-7; D: TRBD2; DNA: TGTGCCAGCAGTTCCCCGGGACGGGGGGCCTACGAGCAGTACTTC; CDR3: CASSSPGRGAYEQYF
size: -; V: TRBV7-2; J: TRBJ1-2; D: -; DNA: TGTGCCAGCCGCTTCGACAGAGCTAACTATGGCTACACCTTC; CDR3: CASRFDRANYGYTF
size: -; V: TRBV19; J: TRBJ1-4; D: -; DNA: TGTGCCAGTAGTACTGCCGGGATAACTAATGAAAAACTGTTTTTT; CDR3: CASSTAGITNEKLFF
size: many; V: TRBV25-1; J: TRBJ1-2; D: TRBD1; DNA: TGTGCCAGCAGGCGACAGGGGGAAGTCTATGGCTACACCTTC; CDR3: CASRRQGEVYGYTF
size: -; V: TRBV30; J: TRBJ1-2; D: -; DNA: TGTGCCTGGATTGAAAACAGACGAGAGGGAGGCGCCTATGGCTACACCTTC; CDR3: CAWIENRREGGAYGYTF
size: -; V: TRBV4-3; J: TRBJ2-2; D: -; DNA: TGCGCCAGCAGCCATGGAGCCGGACAGAACACCGGGGAGCTGTTTTTT; CDR3: CASSHGAGQNTGELFF
size: -; V: TRBV6-7; J: TRBJ2-1; D: -; DNA: TGTGCCAGCAGTCGTCTTACAGGTCGCAATGAGCAGTTCTTC; CDR3: CASSRLTGRNEQFF
size: -; V: TRBV19; J: TRBJ1-5; D: -; DNA: TGTGCCAGTGGCGGTACTCGTAGCAATCAGCCCCAGCATTTT; CDR3: CASGGTRSNQPQHF
size: -; V: TRBV11-2; J: TRBJ2-3; D: TRBD2; DNA: TGTGCCAGCAGCTTTCAACTAGCGGGAGTCGGAGATACGCAGTATTTT; CDR3: CASSFQLAGVGDTQYF
size: -; V: TRBV14; J: TRBJ2-3; D: TRBD2; DNA: TGTGCCAGCAGCCAGGATTGGACTAGCGGGAGATACGCAGATACGCAGTATTTT; CDR3: CASSQDWTSGRYADTQYF
size: -; V: TRBV11-2; J: TRBJ2-1; D: -; DNA: TGTGCCAGCAGCCTCGGATTCAATGAGCAGTTCTTC; CDR3: CASSLGFNEQFF
size: -; V: TRBV6-2/TRBV6-3; J: TRBJ2-7; D: TRBD2; DNA: TGTGCCAGCAGTTACAAATTAAACGGACTAGCGGTGTACGAGCAGTACTTC; CDR3: CASSYKLNGLAVYEQYF
size: -; V: TRBV7-2; J: TRBJ2-7; D: TRBD2; DNA: TGTGCCAGCAGCTTAGAACTAGCGGGGGGTGGGAGCTACGAGCAGTACTTC; CDR3: CASSLELAGGGSYEQYF
size: -; V: TRBV2; J: TRBJ1-5; D: -; DNA: TGTGCCAGCGACGAGGACAGAGACTATAGCAATCAGCCCCAGCATTTT; CDR3: CASDEDRDYSNQPQHF
size: -; V: TRBV13; J: TRBJ1-6; D: -; DNA: TGTGCCAGCTCCAGAGGACAGTATAATTCACCCCTCCACTTT; CDR3: CASSRGQYNSPLHF
size: -; V: TRBV19; J: TRBJ2-3; D: TRBD1; DNA: TGTGCCAGTAGAAGGGACAGAAGCACAGATACGCAGTATTTT; CDR3: CASRRDRSTDTQYF
size: -; V: TRBV9; J: TRBJ1-1; D: TRBD1; DNA: TGTGCCAGCAGCACAACCGGGACAGGGGTTAGTGAAGCTTTCTTT; CDR3: CASSTTGTGVSEAFF